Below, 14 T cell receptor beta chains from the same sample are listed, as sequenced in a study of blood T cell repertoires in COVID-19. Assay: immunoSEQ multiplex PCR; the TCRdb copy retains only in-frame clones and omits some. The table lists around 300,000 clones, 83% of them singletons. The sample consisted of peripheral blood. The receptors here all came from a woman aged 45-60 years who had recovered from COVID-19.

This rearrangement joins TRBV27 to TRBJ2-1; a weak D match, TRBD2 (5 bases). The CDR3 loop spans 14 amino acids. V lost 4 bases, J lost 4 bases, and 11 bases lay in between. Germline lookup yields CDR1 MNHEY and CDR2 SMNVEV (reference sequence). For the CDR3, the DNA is TGTGCCAGCAGTTCCCCGGACTCGTACAATGAGCAGTTCTTC. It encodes CASSSPDSYNEQFF.

Written as DNA, the CDR3 is TGTGCCAGCAGCCCCCGGACAGGGGGCTCCTACAATGAGCAGTTCTTC. Protein sequence: CASSPRTGGSYNEQFF. The chain uses TRBV3-1 (or the pseudogene TRBV3-2) and TRBJ2-1, with 10 positions matching TRBD1. Germline CDR1 reads LGHDT; CDR2 reads YNNKEL (reference sequence). The ends lost 4 bases at V and 0 bases at J; junction bases unmatched: 3. The CDR3 has 16 amino acids.

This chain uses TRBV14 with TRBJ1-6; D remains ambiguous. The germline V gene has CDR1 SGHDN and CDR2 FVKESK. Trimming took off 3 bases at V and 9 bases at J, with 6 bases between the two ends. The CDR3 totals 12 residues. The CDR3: CASSHTSSPLHF. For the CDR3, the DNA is TGTGCCAGCAGCCACACTAGTTCACCCCTCCACTTT. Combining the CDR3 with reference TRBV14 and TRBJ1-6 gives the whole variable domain EAGVTQFPSHSVIEKGQTVTLRCDPISGHDNLYWYRRVMGKEIKFLLHFVKESKQDESGMPNNRFLAERTGGTYSTLKVQPAELEDSGVYFCASSHTSSPLHFGNGTRLTVT.

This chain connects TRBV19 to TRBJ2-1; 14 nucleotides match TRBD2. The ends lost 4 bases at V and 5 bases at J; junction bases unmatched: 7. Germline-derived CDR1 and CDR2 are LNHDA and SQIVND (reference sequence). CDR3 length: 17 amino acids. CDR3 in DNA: TGTGCCAGTAGTAACCGCGGGACTAGCGGGAGCCACAATGAGCAGTTCTTC. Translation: CASSNRGTSGSHNEQFF.

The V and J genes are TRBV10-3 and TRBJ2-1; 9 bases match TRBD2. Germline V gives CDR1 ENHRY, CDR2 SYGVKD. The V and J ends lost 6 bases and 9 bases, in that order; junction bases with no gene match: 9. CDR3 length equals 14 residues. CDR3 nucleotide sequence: TGTGCCATCAGCCTTTCTAGCGGGGACTTTGAGCAGTTCTTC. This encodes CAISLSSGDFEQFF.

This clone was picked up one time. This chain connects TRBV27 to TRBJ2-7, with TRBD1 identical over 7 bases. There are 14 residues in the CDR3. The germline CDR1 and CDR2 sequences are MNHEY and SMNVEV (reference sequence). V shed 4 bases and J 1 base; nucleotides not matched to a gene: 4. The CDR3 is CASSYKDRSYEQYF. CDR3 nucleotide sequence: TGTGCCAGCAGTTACAAGGACAGGTCCTACGAGCAGTACTTC.

CDR3 loop: CASSPGSGGGRTEAFF. In DNA, the CDR3 is TGTGCCAGCAGTCCCGGATCAGGGGGCGGTAGAACTGAAGCTTTCTTT. J is TRBJ1-1 and V is TRBV28; 8 bases agree with TRBD1. Looked up from germline, CDR1 is MDHEN and CDR2 is SYDVKM. The CDR3 covers 16 residues. Trimming took 5 bases from V and 5 from J; bases not matched to a gene: 13.

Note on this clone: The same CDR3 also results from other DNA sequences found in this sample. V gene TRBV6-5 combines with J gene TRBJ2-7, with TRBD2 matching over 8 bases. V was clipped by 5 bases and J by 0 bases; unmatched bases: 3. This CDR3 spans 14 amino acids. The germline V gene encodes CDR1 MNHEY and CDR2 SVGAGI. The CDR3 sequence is CASSLAGSSYEQYF. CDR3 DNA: TGTGCCAGCAGTCTAGCGGGTAGCTCCTACGAGCAGTACTTC.

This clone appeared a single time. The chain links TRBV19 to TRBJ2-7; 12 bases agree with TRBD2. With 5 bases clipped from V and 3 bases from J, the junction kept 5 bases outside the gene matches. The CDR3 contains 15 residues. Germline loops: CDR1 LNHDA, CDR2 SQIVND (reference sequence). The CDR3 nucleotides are TGTGCCAGTAGTGCTGGACTAGCGGGGATCTACGAGCAGTACTTC. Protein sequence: CASSAGLAGIYEQYF. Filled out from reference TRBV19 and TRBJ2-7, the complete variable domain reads DGGITQSPKYLFRKEGQNVTLSCEQNLNHDAMYWYRQDPGQGLRLIYYSQIVNDFQKGDIAEGYSVSREKKESFPLTVTSAQKNPTAFYLCASSAGLAGIYEQYFGPGTRLTVT.

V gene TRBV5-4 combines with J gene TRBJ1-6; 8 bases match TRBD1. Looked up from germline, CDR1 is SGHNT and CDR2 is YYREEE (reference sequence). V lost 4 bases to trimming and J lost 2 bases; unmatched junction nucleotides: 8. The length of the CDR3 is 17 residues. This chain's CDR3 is CASSTGQGGPYNSPLHF. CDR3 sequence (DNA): TGTGCCAGCAGCACAGGACAGGGAGGGCCCTATAATTCACCCCTCCACTTT.

This CDR3 is CASSLGWAGGLDTQYF. In DNA form, the CDR3 reads TGTGCCAGCAGCTTAGGATGGGCGGGAGGATTAGATACGCAGTATTTT. V usage is TRBV7-2 and J usage is TRBJ2-3; TRBD2 aligns across 8 bases. The V and J ends lost 1 base and 5 bases, in that order; junction bases with no gene match: 8. Germline CDR1 is SGHTA and CDR2 is FQGNSA. This CDR3 is 16 amino acids long.

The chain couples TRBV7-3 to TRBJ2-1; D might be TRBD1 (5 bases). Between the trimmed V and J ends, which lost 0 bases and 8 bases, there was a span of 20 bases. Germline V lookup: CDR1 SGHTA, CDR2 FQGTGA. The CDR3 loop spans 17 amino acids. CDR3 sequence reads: CASSLTSDSFRIDEQFF. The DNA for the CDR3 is TGTGCCAGCAGCTTAACGTCCGACAGTTTTCGTATCGATGAGCAGTTCTTC.

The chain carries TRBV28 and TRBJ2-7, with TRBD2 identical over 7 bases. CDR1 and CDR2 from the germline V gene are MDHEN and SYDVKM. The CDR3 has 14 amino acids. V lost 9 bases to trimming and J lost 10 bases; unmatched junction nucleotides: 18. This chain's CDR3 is CASGGGSLTRDQYF. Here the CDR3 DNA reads TGTGCCAGTGGAGGCGGGAGCCTGACTCGGGATCAGTACTTC.

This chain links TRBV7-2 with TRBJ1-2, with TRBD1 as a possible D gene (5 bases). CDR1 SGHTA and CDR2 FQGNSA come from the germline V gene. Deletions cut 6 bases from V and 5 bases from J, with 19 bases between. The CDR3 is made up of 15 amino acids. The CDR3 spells CASSLAGTYRYGYTF. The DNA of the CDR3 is TGTGCCAGCAGTCTTGCCGGGACTTATCGTTATGGCTACACCTTC.